The following is a T cell receptor (beta chain) sequence with its context. In the source study's methods: Amplifying reference gene primers gave estimates of nucleated cell counts. The repertoire was sequenced with immunoSEQ multiplex PCR; TCRdb's copy has only in-frame clones and lacks some. V, J and clone size are taken as reported in that table, and D and trimming were inferred from the DNA itself. The sample records some 220,000 clones, roughly 85% being singletons. The data are from a study of blood T cell repertoires in COVID-19. Seattle researchers signed up patients amid active infection and tracked them longitudinally. The CDR3 runs to 17 residues. V was trimmed by 2 bases and J by 2 bases, leaving 16 bases between them. Germline-derived CDR1 and CDR2 are SGHKS and YYEKEE (reference sequence).

The chain combines TRBV5-5 with TRBJ2-2, with unresolved D. The origin of this receptor is a woman aged 70-85 years with COVID-19, enrolled during active disease. Sequencing input: peripheral blood. CDR3 DNA sequence: TGTGCCAGCAGCTTACGGAGTTCACTCGAAAACACCGGGGAGCTGTTTTTT. It encodes CASSLRSSLENTGELFF.